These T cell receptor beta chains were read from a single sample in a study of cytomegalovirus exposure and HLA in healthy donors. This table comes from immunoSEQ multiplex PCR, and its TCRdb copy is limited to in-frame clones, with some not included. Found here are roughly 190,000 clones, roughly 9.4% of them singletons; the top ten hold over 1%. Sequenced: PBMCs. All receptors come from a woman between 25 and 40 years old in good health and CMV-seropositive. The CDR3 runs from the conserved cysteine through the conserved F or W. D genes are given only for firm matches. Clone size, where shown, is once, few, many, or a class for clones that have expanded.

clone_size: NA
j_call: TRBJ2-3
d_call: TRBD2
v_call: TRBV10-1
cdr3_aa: CASSERSSGSGDTQYF

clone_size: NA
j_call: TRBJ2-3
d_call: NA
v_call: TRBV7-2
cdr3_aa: CASSLQGTLSTDTQYF

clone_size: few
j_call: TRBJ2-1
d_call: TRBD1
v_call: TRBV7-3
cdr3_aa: CASSPRTGHNEQFF

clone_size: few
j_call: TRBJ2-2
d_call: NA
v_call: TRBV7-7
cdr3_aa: CASSLDALNTGELFF

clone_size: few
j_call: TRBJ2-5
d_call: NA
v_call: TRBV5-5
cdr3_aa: CASSSLGVSYQETQYF

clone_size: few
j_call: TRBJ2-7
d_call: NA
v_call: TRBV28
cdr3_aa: CASKLGAQGKQYF

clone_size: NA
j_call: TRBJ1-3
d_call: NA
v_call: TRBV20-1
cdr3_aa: CSARQRNTIYF

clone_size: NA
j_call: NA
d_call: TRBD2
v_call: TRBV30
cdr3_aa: CAWSVLSGSREISYEQYF

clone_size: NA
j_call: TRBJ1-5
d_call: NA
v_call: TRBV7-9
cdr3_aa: CASSRQNDQPQHF

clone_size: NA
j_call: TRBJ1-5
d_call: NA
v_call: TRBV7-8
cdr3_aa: CASSSRDIRSQPQHF

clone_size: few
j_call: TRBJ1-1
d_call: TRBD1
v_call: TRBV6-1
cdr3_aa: CASSEYPEGAGVDTEAFF

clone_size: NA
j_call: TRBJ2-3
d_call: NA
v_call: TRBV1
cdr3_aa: CTSSQEPPWTSSTDTQYF

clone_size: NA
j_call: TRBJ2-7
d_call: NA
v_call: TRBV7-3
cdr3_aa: CASSQSRAAYEQYF

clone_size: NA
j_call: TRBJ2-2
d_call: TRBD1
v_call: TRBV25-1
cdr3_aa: CASSDRANTGELFF

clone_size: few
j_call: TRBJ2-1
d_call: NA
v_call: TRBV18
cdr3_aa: CASSNRDTGLLRRDNEQFF

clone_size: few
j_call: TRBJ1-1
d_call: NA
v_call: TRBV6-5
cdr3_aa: CASSGASEAFF

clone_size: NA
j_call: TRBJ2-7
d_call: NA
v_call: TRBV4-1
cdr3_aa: CASSQEENWEQYF

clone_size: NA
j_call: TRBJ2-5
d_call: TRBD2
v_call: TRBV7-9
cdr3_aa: CASRWGAGGQETQYF

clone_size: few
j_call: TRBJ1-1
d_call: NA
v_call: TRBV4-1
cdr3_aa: CASSPEIGSSGTEAFF

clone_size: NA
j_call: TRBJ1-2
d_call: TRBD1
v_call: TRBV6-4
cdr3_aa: CASSDWTGGYTF

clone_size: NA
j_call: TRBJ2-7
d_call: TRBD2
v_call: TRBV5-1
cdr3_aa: CASSPGTSDSHEQYF

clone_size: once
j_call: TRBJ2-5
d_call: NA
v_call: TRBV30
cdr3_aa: CAWSVGVVSQETQYF

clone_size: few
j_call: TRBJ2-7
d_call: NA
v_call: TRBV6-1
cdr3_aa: CASSKTGTSYEQYF

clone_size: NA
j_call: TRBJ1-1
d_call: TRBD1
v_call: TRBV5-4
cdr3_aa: CASSQMTGVGTEAFF

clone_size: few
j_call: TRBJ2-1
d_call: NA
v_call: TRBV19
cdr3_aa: CASSIVEYEQFF

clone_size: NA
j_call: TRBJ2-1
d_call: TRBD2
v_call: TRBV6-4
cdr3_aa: CASSLVSGTSGYEQFF

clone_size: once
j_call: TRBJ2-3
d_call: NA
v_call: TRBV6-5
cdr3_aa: CASRFVSGTDTQYF

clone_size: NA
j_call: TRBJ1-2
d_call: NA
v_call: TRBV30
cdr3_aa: CAWSANYGYTF

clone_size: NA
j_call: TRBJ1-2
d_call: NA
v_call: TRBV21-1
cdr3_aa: CASSRIIYGYTF

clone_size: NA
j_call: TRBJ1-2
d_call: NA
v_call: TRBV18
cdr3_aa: CASSPPTGGYTF

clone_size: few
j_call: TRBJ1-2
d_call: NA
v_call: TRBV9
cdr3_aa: CASSVDAEFGYTF

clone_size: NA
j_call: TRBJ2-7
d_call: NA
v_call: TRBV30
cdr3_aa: CAWSIEGGGEQYF

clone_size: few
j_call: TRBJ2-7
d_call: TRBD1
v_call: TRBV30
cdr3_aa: CAWSVRGGRVHEQYF

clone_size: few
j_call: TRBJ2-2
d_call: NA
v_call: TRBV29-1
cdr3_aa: CSVVSTAGRSPTGELFF

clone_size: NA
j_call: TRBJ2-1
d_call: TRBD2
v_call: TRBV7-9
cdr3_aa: CASSGREASSYNEQFF

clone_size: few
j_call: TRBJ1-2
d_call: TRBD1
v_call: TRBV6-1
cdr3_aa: CASSTVGTGTYGYTF

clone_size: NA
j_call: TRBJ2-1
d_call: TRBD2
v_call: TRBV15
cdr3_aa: CATSSFGLAAYNEQFF

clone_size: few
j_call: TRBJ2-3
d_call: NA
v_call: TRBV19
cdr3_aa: CASSIRREADTQYF

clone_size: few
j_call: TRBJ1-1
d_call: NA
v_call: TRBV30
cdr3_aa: CAWSEQADTEAFF

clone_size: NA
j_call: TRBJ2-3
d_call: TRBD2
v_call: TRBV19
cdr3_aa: CASRGLAGVTDTQYF

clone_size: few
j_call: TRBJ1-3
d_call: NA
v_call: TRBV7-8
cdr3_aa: CASSLSRAGNTIYF

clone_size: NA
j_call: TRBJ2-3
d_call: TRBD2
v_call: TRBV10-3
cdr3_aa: CAIRPGLGNGTDTQYF

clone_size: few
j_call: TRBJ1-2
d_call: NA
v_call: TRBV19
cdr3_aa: CASSMQRVEYGYTF

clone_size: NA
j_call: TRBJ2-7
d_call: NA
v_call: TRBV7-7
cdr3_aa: CASSMAGRNEQYF

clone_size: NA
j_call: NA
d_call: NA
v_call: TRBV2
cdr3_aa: CASMSPDYSYEQYF

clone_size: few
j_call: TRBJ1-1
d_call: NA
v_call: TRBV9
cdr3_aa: CASSVGQSYTEAFF

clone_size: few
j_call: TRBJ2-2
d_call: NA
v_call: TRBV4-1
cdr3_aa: CASPHLEHTGELFF

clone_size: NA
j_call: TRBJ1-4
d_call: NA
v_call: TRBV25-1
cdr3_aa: CASKQANEKLFF

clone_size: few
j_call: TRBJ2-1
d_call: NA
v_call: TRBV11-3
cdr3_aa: CASSNLAREQFF

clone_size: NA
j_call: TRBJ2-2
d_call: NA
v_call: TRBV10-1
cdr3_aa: CASRRAWNTGELFF

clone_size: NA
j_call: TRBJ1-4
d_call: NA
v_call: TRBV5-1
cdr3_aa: CASSLAGRNSEKLFF

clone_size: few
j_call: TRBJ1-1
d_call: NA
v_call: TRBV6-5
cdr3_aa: CASRLAEWNTEAFF

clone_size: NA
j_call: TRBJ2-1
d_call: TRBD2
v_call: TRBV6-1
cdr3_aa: CASSWTSGSNDEQFF

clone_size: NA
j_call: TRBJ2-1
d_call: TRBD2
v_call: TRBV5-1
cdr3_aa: CASSPGGAGGYNEQFF

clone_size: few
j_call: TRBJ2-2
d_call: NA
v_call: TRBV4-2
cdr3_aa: CASSQAGGGSKVGELFF